This T cell receptor beta chain was identified during a study of PD-L1 blockade in urothelial cancer. Notes on the study in general: Blood TCR clonality below the median before treatment was a predictor of better survival.

Time point meaning: pretreatment peripheral blood. V lost 0 bases and J 11 bases, leaving 17 bases between the germline ends. The CDR3 spans 14 residues. The germline V gene has CDR1 SNHLY and CDR2 FYNNEI. The repertoire was sequenced with immunoSEQ multiplex PCR; TCRdb's copy has only in-frame clones and lacks some. Among fewer than 45,000 clones listed, around nine tenths were seen once. To note about this clone: Its cognate antigen is unknown.

The starting material was PBMCs, obtained around atezolizumab (anti-PD-L1) treatment. This TCR derives from a donor aged 40 or older with urothelial cancer. The gene calls are TRBV2 and TRBJ2-7; possibly TRBD2 for D (5 bases). CDR3 sequence (DNA): TGTGCCAGCAGTGAAGCCCTCTCCACGGGAAGGGAGTACTTC. This translates into CASSEALSTGREYF.